One sample yielded the 5 T cell receptor beta chains listed below, sequenced in a study of early T cells in non-severe SARS-CoV-2 infection. TCRdb independently ran MiXCR on the 5' RACE reads; one entry per CDR3 protein. The sample lists around 100,000 distinct CDR3 sequences; about 12% were seen once. The sequenced sample consisted of whole blood. The receptors here all came from an adult who was a healthcare worker with PCR-confirmed SARS-CoV-2 infection or an uninfected control (not recorded which).

Details on this clonotype: A much more abundant neighbour one base away suggests this may be a read error. The conserved final phenylalanine or tryptophan is absent from the CDR3, which likely points to a read error. The V call is TRBV7-9, the J call TRBJ2-1, with 8 bases lining up with TRBD2. V shed 4 bases and J 10 bases; nucleotides not matched to a gene: 3. The CDR3 sequence is 12 residues long. Germline CDR1 SEHNR, CDR2 FQNEAQ (reference sequence). The CDR3 region has the DNA TGTGCCAGCAGCTCGACTAGCGCCGAGCAGTTCTCC. Translation: CASSSTSAEQFS.

This clonotype was found a few times. The chain uses TRBV15 and TRBJ2-6; D possibly uses TRBD1 or TRBD2 (5 bases each). The CDR3 contains 17 residues. Trimming stripped 3 bases from V and 0 bases from J, with 12 bases between. Germline CDR1 is LNHNV and CDR2 is YYDKDF (reference sequence). In nucleotides, the CDR3 is TGTGCCACCAGCAGGCCGGGACGGTACTCTGGGGCCAACGTCCTGACTTTC. Protein sequence: CATSRPGRYSGANVLTF.

There are a few counts of this clonotype. The chain has TRBV7-7 and TRBJ2-2, with 11 positions matching TRBD2. This CDR3 region has 16 residues. Germline CDR1 is SSHAT and CDR2 is FNYEAQ (reference sequence). The V gene end was trimmed by 4 bases and the J gene end by 5 bases; junction bases not matched to a gene: 6. The chain's CDR3 is CASSSSASGGTGELFF. CDR3 nucleotide sequence: TGTGCCAGCAGCTCCTCCGCTAGCGGGGGGACCGGGGAGCTGTTTTTT.

This clonotype was found many times. The V and J genes are TRBV6-5 and TRBJ2-3, with 7 positions matching TRBD1. The CDR3 loop spans 15 amino acids. Looked up from germline, CDR1 is MNHEY and CDR2 is SVGAGI. Losses at the gene ends were 5 bases for V and 5 bases for J; bases not matched to a gene: 10. DNA for the CDR3: TGTGCCAGCAGTAAAGACAGGGATAGGATAGATACGCAGTATTTT. Translation gives CASSKDRDRIDTQYF.

This clonotype was detected many times. The chain carries TRBV2 and TRBJ2-1; 14 positions match TRBD2. Trimming at V came to 5 bases and at J to 7 bases, leaving 10 bases not matched to a gene. The CDR3 loop spans 17 amino acids. Looked up from germline, CDR1 is SNHLY and CDR2 is FYNNEI. The CDR3 sequence is CASSRTGLAGAGNEQFF. The CDR3 DNA reads TGTGCCAGCAGTCGAACGGGACTAGCGGGAGCGGGTAATGAGCAGTTCTTC. Full variable domain (missing parts from reference TRBV2 and TRBJ2-1): EPEVTQTPSHQVTQMGQEVILRCVPISNHLYFYWYRQILGQKVEFLVSFYNNEISEKSEIFDDQFSVERPDGSNFTLKIRSTKLEDSAMYFCASSRTGLAGAGNEQFFGPGTRLTVL.